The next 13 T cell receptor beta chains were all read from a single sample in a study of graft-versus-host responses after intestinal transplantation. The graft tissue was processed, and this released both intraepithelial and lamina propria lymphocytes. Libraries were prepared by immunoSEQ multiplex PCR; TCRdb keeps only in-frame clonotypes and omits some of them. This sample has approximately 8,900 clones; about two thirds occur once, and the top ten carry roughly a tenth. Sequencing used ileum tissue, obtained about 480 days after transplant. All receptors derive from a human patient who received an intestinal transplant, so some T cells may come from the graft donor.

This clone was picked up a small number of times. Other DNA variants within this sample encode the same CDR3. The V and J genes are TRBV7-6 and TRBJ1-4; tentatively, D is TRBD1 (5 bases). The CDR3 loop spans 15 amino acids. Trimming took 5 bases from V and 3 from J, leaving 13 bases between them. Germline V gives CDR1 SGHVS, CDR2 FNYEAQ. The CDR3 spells CASSQRGTANEKLFF. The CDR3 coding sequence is TGTGCCAGCAGCCAACGAGGGACGGCTAATGAAAAACTGTTTTTT.

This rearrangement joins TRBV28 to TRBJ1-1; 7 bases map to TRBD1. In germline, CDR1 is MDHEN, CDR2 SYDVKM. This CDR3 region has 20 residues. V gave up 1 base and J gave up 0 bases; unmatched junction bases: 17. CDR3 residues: CASSLFSRGRGRGMNTEAFF. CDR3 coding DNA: TGTGCCAGCAGTTTATTTTCAAGGGGGAGGGGGCGAGGAATGAACACTGAAGCTTTCTTT. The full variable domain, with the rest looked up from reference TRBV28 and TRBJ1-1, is DVKVTQSSRYLVKRTGEKVFLECVQDMDHENMFWYRQDPGLGLRLIYFSYDVKMKEKGDIPEGYSVSREKKERFSLILESASTNQTSMYLCASSLFSRGRGRGMNTEAFFGQGTRLTVV.

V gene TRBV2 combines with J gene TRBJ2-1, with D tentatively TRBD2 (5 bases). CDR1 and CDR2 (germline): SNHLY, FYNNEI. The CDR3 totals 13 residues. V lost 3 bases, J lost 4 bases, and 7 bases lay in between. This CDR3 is CASSDGSYNEQFF. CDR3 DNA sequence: TGTGCCAGCAGTGATGGGAGTTACAATGAGCAGTTCTTC.

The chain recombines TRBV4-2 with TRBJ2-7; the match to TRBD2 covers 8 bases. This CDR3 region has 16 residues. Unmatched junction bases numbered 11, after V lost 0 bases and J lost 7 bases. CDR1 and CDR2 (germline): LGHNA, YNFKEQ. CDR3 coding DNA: TGTGCCAGCAGCCAAGAGGAAGCGGGAGCCTTAGGGGAGCAGTACTTC. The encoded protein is CASSQEEAGALGEQYF.

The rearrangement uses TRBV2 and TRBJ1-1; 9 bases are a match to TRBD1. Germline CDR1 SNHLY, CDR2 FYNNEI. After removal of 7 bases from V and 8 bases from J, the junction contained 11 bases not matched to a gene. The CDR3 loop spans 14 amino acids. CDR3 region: CASTDRGAVVEAFF. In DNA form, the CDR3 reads TGTGCCAGCACGGACAGGGGCGCCGTGGTCGAAGCTTTCTTT.

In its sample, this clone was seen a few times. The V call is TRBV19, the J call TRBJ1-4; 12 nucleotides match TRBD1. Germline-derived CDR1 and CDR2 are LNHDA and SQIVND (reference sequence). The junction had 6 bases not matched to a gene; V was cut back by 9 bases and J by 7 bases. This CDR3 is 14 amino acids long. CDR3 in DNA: TGTGCCAGCTCACCGGGACAGGGGGCTGAAAAACTGTTTTTT. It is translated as CASSPGQGAEKLFF.

The CDR3 loop reads CASSSGQDFSYEQYF. In DNA, the CDR3 is TGTGCCAGCAGTTCGGGACAGGACTTCTCCTACGAGCAGTACTTC. V gene TRBV2 combines with J gene TRBJ2-7; 8 positions agree with TRBD1. CDR3 length equals 15 residues. The J segment lost 0 bases and the V segment lost 5 bases, leaving 6 bases of the junction unmatched. The V gene's germline CDR1 is SNHLY and CDR2 FYNNEI.

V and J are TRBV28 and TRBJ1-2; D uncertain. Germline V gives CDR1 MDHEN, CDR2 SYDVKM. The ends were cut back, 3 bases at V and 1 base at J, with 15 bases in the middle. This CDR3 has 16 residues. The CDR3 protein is CASSFTFDGYNYGYTF. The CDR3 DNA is TGTGCCAGCAGTTTCACCTTCGACGGGTATAACTATGGCTACACCTTC.

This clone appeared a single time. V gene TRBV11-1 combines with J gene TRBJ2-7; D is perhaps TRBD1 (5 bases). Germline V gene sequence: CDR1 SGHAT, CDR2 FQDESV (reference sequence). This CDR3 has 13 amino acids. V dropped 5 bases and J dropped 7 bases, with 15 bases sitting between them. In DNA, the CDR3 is TGTGCCAGCAGCCTCACCCTCAGGGAAGAGCAGTACTTC. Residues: CASSLTLREEQYF.

Here the CDR3 reads CASSPGTSGATHETQYF. As DNA, the CDR3 is TGTGCCAGCAGCCCGGGGACTAGCGGGGCTACCCATGAGACCCAGTACTTC. V is TRBV4-2 and J is TRBJ2-5, with 13 bases that match TRBD2. The CDR3 extends over 17 amino acids. Germline loops: CDR1 LGHNA, CDR2 YNFKEQ. Germline trimming cut 4 bases from V and 5 bases from J; bases unmatched to any gene: 10.

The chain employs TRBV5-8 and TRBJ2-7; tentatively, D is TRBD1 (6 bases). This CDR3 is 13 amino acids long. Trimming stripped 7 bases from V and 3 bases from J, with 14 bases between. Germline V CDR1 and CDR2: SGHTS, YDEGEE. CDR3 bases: TGTGCCAGCTTGCCCCGGGACAACTACGAGCAGTACGTC. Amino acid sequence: CASLPRDNYEQYV.

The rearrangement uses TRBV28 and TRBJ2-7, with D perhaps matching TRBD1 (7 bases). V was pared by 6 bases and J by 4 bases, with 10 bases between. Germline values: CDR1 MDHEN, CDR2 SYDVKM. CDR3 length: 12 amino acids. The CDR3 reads CASSPGGYEQYF. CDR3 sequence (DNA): TGTGCCAGCAGCCCAGGGGGGTACGAGCAGTACTTC.

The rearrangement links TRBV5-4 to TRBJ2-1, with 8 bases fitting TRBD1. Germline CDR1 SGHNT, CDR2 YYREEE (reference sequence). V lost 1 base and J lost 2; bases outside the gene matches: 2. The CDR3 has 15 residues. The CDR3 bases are TGTGCCAGCAGCTTGTCACAGGGGGCCTACAATGAGCAGTTCTTC. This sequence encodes CASSLSQGAYNEQFF.